The clone carrying this T cell receptor beta chain has a handful of counts. Its matching antigen is unknown. The record originates from a study of blood T cells in healthy people across ages. Next came a second PCR, run for roughly 6 to 11 cycles, which used a sample-barcoded 5' primer along with a J-beta primer mix. Using its own MiXCR run on the 5' RACE reads, TCRdb lists one record per CDR3 protein. The table records around 650,000 distinct CDR3 sequences, approximately 40% of them present only once. Study-wide points: As age increased, TCR beta diversity per million T cells fell in a roughly linear fashion. Fewer expanded clones and more diversity marked long-lived versus aged donors.

CDR1 is MNHEY, CDR2 SMNVEV, per germline (reference sequence). V was cut by 0 bases and J by 4 bases, with 11 bases left in between. The CDR3 sequence is 15 residues long. The specimen was blood. The clonotype was recovered from a man aged 80 or over in good health. The genes are TRBV27 and TRBJ2-3; D not certain. CDR3 region: CASSLSGGVADTQYF. The CDR3 region has the DNA TGTGCCAGCAGTTTATCAGGTGGGGTCGCAGATACGCAGTATTTT.